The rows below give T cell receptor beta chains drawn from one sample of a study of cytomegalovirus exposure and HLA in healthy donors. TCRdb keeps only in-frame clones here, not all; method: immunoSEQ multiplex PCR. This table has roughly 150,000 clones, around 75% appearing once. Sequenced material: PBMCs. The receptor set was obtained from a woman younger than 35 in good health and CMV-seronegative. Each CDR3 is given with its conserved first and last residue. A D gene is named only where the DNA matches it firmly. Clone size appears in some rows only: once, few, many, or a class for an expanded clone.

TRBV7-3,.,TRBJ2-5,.,TGTGCCAGCAGCCCCACCTCGACACGGATAGTTCCAGAGACCCAGTACTTC,CASSPTSTRIVPETQYF
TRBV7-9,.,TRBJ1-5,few,TGTGCCAGCAGCATTCAGGGTAGCAATCAGCCCCAGCATTTT,CASSIQGSNQPQHF
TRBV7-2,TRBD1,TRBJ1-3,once,TGTGCCAGCAGCTCGGACAGGGGAAACACCATATATTTT,CASSSDRGNTIYF
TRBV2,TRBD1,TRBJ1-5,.,TGTGCCAGCACCGGACAGGGTGATCAGCCCCAGCATTTT,CASTGQGDQPQHF
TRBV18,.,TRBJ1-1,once,TGTGCCAGCTCACGAGATAGGAACACTGAAGCTTTCTTT,CASSRDRNTEAFF
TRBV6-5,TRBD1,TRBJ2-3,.,TGTGCCACCGACAGGGGGGATACGCAGTATTTT,CATDRGDTQYF
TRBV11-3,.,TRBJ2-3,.,TGTGCCAGCAGCTCTAGCGGTCTAGGGGGAACAGATACGCAGTATTTT,CASSSSGLGGTDTQYF
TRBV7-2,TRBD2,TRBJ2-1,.,TGTGCCAGCAGCTTTAGCGGGAGTTACAATGAGCAGTTCTTC,CASSFSGSYNEQFF
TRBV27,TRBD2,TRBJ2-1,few,TGTGCCAGCAGTACGGGGGGGGGCAGGAATGAGCAGTTCTTC,CASSTGGGRNEQFF
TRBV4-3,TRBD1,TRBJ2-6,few,TGCGCCAGCAGCCAAGTTCGGGACAGTTTCTCTGGGGCCAACGGCCTGACTTTC,CASSQVRDSFSGANGLTF
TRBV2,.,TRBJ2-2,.,TGTGCCAGCAGAACCGGGACAATGAACACCGGGGAGCTGTTTTTT,CASRTGTMNTGELFF
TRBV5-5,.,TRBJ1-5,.,TGTGCCAGCAGCTTGGAACCCCATCCTCGAGGGCCCCAGCATTTT,CASSLEPHPRGPQHF
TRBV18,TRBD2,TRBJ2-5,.,TGTGCCAGCTCACACGAGACTAGCGGGTACCAAGAGACCCAGTACTTC,CASSHETSGYQETQYF
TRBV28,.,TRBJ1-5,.,TGTGCCAGCAGCCCAACAGGGCTGGTCAATCAGCCCCAGCATTTT,CASSPTGLVNQPQHF
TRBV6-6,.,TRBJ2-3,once,TGTGCCAGTACGACAAGCACAGATACGCAGTATTTT,CASTTSTDTQYF
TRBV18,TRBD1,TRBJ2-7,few,TGTGCCAGCTCACCGGACAGGGGGGGCTACGAGCAGTACTTC,CASSPDRGGYEQYF
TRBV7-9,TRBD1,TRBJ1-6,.,TGTGCCAGCACCCAGTGGAGGGGGCGGTTCGATTCACCCCTCCACTTT,CASTQWRGRFDSPLHF
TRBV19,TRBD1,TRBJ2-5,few,TGTGCCAGTAGCCAGGGGGCTCGAGAGACCCAGTACTTC,CASSQGARETQYF
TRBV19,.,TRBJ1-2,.,TGTGCCAGTAGTATCGACAGCAACTATGGCTACACCTTC,CASSIDSNYGYTF
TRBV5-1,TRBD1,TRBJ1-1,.,TGCGCCAGCAGCCAGGGGGGACCGAACACTGAAGCTTTCTTT,CASSQGGPNTEAFF
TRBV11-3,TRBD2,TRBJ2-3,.,TGTGCCAGCAGCTTTAGGCTAGCGGGAGGAACAGATACGCAGTATTTT,CASSFRLAGGTDTQYF
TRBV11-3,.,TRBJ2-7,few,TGTGCCAGCAGCTTACTCCCCTACGAGCAGTACTTC,CASSLLPYEQYF
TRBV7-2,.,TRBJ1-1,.,TGTGCCAGCAGGGAACCCGGGACACCGAACACTGAAGCTTTCTTT,CASREPGTPNTEAFF
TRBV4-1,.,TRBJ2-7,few,TGCGCCAGCAGCCAAGACGTTCCCAGACTACGCGAGCAGTACTTC,CASSQDVPRLREQYF
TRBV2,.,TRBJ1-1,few,TGTGCCAGCAGTGAAGCGGAGCGAATGAACACTGAAGCTTTCTTT,CASSEAERMNTEAFF
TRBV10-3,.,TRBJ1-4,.,TGTGCCATCAGTGATAGAACAACTAATGAAAAACTGTTTTTT,CAISDRTTNEKLFF
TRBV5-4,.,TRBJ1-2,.,TGTGCCAGCAGCTTCGGGGGGGTTAACTATGGCTACACCTTC,CASSFGGVNYGYTF
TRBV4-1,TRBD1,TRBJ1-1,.,TGCGCCAGCAGCCAAGGCAAGGGGGCGAGAATGAACACTGAAGCTTTCTTT,CASSQGKGARMNTEAFF
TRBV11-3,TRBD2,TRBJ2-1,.,TGTGCCAGCAGCGGTTGGACTAGCGGAGTGCCCAATGAGCAGTTCTTC,CASSGWTSGVPNEQFF
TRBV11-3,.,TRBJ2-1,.,TGTGCCAGCAGCCCCCTCCGCTCCTACAATGAGCAGTTCTTC,CASSPLRSYNEQFF
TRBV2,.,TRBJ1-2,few,TGTGCCAGCATCGAGTACAGCGGTGACTATGGCTACACCTTC,CASIEYSGDYGYTF
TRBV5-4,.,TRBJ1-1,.,TGTGCCAGCAGCTGGAAACTCGGGACTGAAGCTTTCTTT,CASSWKLGTEAFF
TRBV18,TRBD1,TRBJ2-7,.,TGTGCCAGCTCACCGGGACAGGGGAACGAGCAGTACTTC,CASSPGQGNEQYF
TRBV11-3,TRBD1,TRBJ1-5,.,TGTGCCAGCAGCTTAGGACAGGGAGGTAATCAGCCCCAGCATTTT,CASSLGQGGNQPQHF
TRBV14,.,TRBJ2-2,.,TGTGCCAGCAGCCGACTGAGCTCGACCGGGGAGCTGTTTTTT,CASSRLSSTGELFF
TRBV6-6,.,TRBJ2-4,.,TGTGCCAGCAGCCCACTGGGGGCCAACAAAAACATTCAGTACTTC,CASSPLGANKNIQYF
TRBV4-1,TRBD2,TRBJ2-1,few,TGCGCCAGCAGCCAAGAGGCGGGGGGGCCGGGGGAGCAGTTCTTC,CASSQEAGGPGEQFF
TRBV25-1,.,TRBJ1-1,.,TGTGCCAGCAGTGAATATAAGCGGGCGGGGATCACTGAAGCTTTCTTT,CASSEYKRAGITEAFF
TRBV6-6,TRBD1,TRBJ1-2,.,TGTGCCAGCAGGACAGGGGGGAACTATGGCTACACCTTC,CASRTGGNYGYTF
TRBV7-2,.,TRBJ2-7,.,TGTGCCAGCAGCTTAGGGCCCCTAGGCTACGAGCAGTACTTC,CASSLGPLGYEQYF
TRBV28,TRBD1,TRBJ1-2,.,TGTGCCAGCAGTTTGTTCGAGACAGGGAAGGGCTACACCTTC,CASSLFETGKGYTF
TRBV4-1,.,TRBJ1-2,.,TGCGCCAGCAGCCAAGAAAGCGTCAGCCTTAACTATGGCTACACCTTC,CASSQESVSLNYGYTF
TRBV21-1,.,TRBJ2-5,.,TGTGCCAGCAGCACACGGGAGGGGGAGACCCAGTACTTC,CASSTREGETQYF
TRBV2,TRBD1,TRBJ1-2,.,TGTGCCAGCATCCCTGACAGGGCATCTAATGGCTACACCTTC,CASIPDRASNGYTF
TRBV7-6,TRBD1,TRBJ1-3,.,TGTGCCAGCAGCCGACAGGGACCCGAACTATATTTT,CASSRQGPELYF
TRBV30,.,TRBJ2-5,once,TGTGCCTGGAGTACCGGTAGACAAGAGACCCAGTACTTC,CAWSTGRQETQYF
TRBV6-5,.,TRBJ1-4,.,TGTGCCAGCAGTTACCAGGGAGGCGTAGGTCAAAAACTGTTTTTT,CASSYQGGVGQKLFF
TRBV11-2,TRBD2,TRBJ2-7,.,TGTGCCAGCAGCTTTAGCGGGGGGGCCGGAACCTACGAGCAGTACTTC,CASSFSGGAGTYEQYF
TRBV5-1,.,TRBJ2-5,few,TGCGCCAGCTCCCCCGCGAGCCGTCAGGGCCAGTACTTC,CASSPASRQGQYF
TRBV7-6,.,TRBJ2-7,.,TGTGCCAGCAGCCGAGGGGGGGGCGCGGGGTACGAGCAGTACTTC,CASSRGGGAGYEQYF
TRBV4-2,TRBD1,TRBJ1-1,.,TGTGCCAGCAGCCTCGGACAGGGGGCGGGAGGCACTGAAGCTTTCTTT,CASSLGQGAGGTEAFF
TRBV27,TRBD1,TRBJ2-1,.,TGTGCCAGCAGTCCTACCGGGACAGGGTGGGGGGAGCAGTTCTTC,CASSPTGTGWGEQFF
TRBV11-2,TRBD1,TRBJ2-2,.,TGTGCCAGCAGCTTAGCTTACTGGGGGACAGGAGGGACCGGGGAGCTGTTTTTT,CASSLAYWGTGGTGELFF